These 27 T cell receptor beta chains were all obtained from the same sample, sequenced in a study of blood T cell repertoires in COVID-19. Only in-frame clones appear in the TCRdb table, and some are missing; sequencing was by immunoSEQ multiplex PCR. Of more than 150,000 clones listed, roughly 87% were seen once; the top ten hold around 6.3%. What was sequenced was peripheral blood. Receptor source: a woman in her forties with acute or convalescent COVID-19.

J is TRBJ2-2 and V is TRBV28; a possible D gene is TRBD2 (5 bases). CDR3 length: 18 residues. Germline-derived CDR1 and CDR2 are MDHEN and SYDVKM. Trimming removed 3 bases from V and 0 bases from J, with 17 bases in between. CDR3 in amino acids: CASSFPRRTGTNTGELFF. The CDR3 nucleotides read TGTGCCAGCAGTTTCCCCCGCCGTACGGGAACGAACACCGGGGAGCTGTTTTTT.

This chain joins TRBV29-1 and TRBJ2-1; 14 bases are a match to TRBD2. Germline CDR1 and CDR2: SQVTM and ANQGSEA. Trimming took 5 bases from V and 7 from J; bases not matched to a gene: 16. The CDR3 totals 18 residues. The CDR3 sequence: CSVHPGLAGVEGLNEQFF. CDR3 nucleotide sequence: TGCAGCGTTCATCCGGGACTAGCGGGAGTCGAGGGCTTGAATGAGCAGTTCTTC.

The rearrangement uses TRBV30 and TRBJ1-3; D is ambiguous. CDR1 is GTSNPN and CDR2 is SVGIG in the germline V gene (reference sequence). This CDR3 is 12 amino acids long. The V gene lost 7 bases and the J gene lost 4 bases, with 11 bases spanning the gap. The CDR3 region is CAYARPGNTIYF. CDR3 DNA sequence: TGTGCCTATGCTAGACCGGGAAACACCATATATTTT.

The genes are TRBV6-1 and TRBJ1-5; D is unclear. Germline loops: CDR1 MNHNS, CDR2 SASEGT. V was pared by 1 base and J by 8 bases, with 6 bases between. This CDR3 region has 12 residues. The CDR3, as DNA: TGTGCCAGCAGTGAAGGGGCGAAGCCCCAGCATTTT. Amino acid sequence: CASSEGAKPQHF.

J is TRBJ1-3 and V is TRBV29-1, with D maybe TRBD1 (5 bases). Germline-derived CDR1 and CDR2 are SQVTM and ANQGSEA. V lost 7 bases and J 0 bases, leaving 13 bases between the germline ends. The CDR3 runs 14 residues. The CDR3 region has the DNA TGCAGCGCCCAAGGACAAAACTCTGGAAACACCATATATTTT. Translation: CSAQGQNSGNTIYF.

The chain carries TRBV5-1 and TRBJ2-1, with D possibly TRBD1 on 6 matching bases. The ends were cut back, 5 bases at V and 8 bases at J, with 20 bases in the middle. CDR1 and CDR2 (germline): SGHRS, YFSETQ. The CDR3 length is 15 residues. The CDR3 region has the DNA TGCGCCAGCAGTGGACGGCCAGGGGATGTTGATGAGCAGTTCTTC. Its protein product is CASSGRPGDVDEQFF.

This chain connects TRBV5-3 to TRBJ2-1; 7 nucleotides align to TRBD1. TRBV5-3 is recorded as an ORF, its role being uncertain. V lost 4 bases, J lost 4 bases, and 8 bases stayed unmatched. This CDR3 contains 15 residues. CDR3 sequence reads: CARSGRQGSYNEQFF. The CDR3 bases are TGTGCCAGAAGCGGGCGACAGGGCTCTTACAATGAGCAGTTCTTC.

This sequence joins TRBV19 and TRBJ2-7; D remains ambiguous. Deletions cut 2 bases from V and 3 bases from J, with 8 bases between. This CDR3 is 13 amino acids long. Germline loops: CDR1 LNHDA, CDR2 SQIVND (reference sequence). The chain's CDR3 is CASSISRSYEQYF. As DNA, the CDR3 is TGTGCCAGTAGTATATCCCGGAGCTACGAGCAGTACTTC.

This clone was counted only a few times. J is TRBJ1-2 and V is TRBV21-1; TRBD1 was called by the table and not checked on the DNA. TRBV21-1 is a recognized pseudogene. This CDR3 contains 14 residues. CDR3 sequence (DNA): TGTGCCAGCAGCGTCCGACAGGGCAGCTATGGCTACACCTTC. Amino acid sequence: CASSVRQGSYGYTF.

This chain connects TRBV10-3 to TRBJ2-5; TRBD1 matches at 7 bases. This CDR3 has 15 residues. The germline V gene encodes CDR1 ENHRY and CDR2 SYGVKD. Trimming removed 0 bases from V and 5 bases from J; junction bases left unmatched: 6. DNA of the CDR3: TGTGCCATCAGTGAGTCGGCAGGGGGTATGGAGACCCAGTACTTC. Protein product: CAISESAGGMETQYF.

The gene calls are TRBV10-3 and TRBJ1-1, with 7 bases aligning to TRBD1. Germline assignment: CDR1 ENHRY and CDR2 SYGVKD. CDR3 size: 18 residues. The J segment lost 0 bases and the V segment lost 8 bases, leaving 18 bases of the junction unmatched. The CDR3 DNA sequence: TGTGCCATCCAGTCCAGAGCAGGGGGACTTGAATTGAACACTGAAGCTTTCTTT. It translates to CAIQSRAGGLELNTEAFF.

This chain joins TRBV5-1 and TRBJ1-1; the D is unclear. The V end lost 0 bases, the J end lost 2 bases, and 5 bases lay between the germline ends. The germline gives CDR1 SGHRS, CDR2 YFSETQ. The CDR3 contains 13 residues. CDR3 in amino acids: CASSLELNTEAFF. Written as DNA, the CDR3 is TGCGCCAGCAGCTTGGAACTAAACACTGAAGCTTTCTTT. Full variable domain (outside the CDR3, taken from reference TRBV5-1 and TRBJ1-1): KAGVTQTPRYLIKTRGQQVTLSCSPISGHRSVSWYQQTPGQGLQFLFEYFSETQRNKGNFPGRFSGRQFSNSRSEMNVSTLELGDSALYLCASSLELNTEAFFGQGTRLTVV.

The CDR3: CSVEKSSSYEQYF. In DNA, the CDR3 is TGCAGCGTTGAAAAGTCTAGCTCCTACGAGCAGTACTTC. The gene calls are TRBV29-1 and TRBJ2-7, with unresolved D. The germline CDR1 and CDR2 sequences are SQVTM and ANQGSEA. The CDR3 is made up of 13 amino acids. The ends were cut back, 2 bases at V and 0 bases at J, with 8 bases in the middle.

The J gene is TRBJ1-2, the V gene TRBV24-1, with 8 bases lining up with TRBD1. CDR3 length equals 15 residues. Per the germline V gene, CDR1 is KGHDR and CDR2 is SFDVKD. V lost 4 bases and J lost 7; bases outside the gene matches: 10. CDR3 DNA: TGTGCCACCAGTGACCCCGGGACAGGCCTTAGTGGCTACACCTTC. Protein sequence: CATSDPGTGLSGYTF.

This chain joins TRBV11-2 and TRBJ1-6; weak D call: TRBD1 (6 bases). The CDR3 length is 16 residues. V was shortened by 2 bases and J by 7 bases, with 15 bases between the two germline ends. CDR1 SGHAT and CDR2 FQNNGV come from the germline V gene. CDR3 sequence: CASSLNGGHGNSPLHF. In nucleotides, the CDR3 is TGTGCCAGCAGCTTAAATGGGGGACATGGGAATTCACCCCTCCACTTT.

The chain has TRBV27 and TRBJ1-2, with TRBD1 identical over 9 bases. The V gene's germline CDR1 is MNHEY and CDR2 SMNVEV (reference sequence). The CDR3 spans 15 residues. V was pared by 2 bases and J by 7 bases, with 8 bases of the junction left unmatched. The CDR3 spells CASSLLGQGSSGYTF. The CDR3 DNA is TGTGCCAGCAGTTTACTGGGACAGGGTTCATCTGGCTACACCTTC.

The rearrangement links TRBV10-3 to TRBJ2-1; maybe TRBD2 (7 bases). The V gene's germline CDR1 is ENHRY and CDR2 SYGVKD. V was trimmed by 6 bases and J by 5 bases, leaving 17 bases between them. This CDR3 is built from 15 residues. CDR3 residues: CAISPEGGRDNEQFF. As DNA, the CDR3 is TGTGCCATCAGCCCTGAGGGGGGGCGGGACAATGAGCAGTTCTTC.

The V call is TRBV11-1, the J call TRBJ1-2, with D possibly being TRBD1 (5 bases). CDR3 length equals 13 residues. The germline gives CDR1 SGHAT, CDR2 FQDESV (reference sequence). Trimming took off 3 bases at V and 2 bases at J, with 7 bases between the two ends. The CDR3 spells CASSFDRNYGYTF. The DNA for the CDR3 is TGTGCCAGCAGCTTCGACAGAAACTATGGCTACACCTTC.

This CDR3 is CASREPGLAGTGELFF. The CDR3, as DNA: TGTGCCAGCAGGGAACCGGGACTAGCGGGCACCGGGGAGCTGTTTTTT. The V gene is TRBV3-1 (or the pseudogene TRBV3-2), the J gene TRBJ2-2; TRBD2 matches 12 bases. This CDR3 spans 16 amino acids. V trimming: 6 bases; J trimming: 4 bases; junction bases outside the gene matches: 6. Germline V CDR1 and CDR2: LGHDT, YNNKEL (reference sequence).

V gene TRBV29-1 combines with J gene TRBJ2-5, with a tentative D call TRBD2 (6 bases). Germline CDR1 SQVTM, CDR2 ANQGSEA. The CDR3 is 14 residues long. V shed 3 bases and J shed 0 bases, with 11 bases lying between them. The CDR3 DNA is TGCAGCGTTGATGAGGGAGGCTACCAAGAGACCCAGTACTTC. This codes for CSVDEGGYQETQYF.

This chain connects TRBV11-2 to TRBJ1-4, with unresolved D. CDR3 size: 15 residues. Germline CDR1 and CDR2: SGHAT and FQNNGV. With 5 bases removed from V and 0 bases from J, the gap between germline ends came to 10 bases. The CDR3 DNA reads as TGTGCCAGCAGCCAAGGAGGAGCAACTAATGAAAAACTGTTTTTT. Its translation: CASSQGGATNEKLFF.

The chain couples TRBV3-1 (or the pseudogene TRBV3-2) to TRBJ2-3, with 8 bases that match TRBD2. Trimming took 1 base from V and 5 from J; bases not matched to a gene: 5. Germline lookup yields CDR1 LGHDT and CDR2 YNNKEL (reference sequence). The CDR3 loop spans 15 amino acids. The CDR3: CASSQGWLAGDTQYF. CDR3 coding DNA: TGTGCCAGCAGCCAAGGATGGCTAGCGGGAGATACGCAGTATTTT.

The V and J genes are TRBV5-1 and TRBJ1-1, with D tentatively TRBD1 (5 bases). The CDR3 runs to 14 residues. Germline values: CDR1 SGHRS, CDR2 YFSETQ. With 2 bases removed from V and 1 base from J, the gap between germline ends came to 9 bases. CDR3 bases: TGCGCCAGCAGCTTAGACAGACCGAACACTGAAGCTTTCTTT. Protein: CASSLDRPNTEAFF.

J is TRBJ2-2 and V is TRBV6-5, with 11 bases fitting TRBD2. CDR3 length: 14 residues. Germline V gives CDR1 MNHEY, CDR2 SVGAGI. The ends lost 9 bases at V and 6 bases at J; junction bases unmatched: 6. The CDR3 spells CASRVAGGSGELFF. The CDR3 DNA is TGTGCCAGTAGAGTAGCGGGAGGGTCCGGGGAGCTGTTTTTT.

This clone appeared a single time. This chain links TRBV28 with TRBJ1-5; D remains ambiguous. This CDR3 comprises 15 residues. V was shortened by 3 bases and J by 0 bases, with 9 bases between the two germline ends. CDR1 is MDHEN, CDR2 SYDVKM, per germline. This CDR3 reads CASSFLLYSNQPQHF. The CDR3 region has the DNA TGTGCCAGCAGTTTCCTGCTCTATAGCAATCAGCCCCAGCATTTT. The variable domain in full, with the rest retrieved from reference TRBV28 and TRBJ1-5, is DVKVTQSSRYLVKRTGEKVFLECVQDMDHENMFWYRQDPGLGLRLIYFSYDVKMKEKGDIPEGYSVSREKKERFSLILESASTNQTSMYLCASSFLLYSNQPQHFGDGTRLSIL.

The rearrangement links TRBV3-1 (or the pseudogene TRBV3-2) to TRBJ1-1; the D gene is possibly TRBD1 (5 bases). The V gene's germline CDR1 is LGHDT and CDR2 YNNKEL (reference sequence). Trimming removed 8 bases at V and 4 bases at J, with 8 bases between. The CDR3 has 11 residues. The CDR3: CASGGITEAFF. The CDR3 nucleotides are TGTGCCAGCGGGGGGATCACTGAAGCTTTCTTT.

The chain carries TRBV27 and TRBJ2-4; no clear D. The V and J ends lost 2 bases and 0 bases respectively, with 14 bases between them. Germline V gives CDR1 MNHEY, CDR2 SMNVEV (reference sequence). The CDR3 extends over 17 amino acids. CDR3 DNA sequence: TGTGCCAGCAGTTTAGATCCCAGGTCATTAGCCAAAAACATTCAGTACTTC. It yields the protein CASSLDPRSLAKNIQYF.